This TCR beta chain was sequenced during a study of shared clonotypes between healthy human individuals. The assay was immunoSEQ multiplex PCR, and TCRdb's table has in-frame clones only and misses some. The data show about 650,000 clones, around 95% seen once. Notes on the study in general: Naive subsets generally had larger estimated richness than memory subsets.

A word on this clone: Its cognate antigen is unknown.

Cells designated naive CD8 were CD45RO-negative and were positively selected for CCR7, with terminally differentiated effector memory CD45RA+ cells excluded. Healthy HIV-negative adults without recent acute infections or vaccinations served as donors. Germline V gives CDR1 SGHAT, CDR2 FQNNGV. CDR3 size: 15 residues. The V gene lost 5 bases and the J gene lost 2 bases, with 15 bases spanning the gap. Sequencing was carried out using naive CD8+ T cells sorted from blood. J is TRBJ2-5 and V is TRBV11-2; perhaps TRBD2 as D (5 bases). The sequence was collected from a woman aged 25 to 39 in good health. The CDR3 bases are TGTGCCAGCAGCCTGGCGGGTCTTTCTCAAGAGACCCAGTACTTC. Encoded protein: CASSLAGLSQETQYF.